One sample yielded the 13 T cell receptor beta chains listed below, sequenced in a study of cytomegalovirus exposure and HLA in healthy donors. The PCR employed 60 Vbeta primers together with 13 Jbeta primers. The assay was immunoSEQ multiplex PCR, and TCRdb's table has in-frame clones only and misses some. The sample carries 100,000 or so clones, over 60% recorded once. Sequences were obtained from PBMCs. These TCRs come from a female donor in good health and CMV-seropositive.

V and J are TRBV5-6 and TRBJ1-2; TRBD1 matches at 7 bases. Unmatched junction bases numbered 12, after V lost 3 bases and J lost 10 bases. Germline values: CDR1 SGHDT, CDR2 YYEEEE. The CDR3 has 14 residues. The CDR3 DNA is TGTGCCAGCAGCTCAAAGACAGGGATCTACTCCTACACCTTC. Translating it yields CASSSKTGIYSYTF.

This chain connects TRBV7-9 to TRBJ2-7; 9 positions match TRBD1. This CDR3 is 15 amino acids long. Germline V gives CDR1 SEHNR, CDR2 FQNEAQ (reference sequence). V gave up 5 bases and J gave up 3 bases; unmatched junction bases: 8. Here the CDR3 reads CASSPPTGGIYEQYF. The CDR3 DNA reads TGTGCCAGCAGCCCCCCGACAGGGGGAATCTACGAGCAGTACTTC.

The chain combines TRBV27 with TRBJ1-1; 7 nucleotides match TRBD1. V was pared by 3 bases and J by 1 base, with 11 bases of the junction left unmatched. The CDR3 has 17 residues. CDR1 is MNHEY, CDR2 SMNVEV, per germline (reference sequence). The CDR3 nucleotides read TGTGCCAGCAGTTTCTACAATCTGAGACAGGGGAACACTGAAGCTTTCTTT. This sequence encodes CASSFYNLRQGNTEAFF.

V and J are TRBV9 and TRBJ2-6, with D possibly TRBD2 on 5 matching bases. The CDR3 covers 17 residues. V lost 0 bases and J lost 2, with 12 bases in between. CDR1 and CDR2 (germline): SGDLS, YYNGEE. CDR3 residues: CASSVGGRSPGANVLTF. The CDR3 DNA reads TGTGCCAGCAGCGTAGGAGGGAGATCCCCTGGGGCCAACGTCCTGACTTTC.

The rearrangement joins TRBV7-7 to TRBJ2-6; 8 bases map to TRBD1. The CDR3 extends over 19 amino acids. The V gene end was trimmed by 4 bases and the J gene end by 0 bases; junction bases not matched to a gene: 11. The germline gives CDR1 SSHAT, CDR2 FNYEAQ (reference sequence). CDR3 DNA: TGTGCCAGCAGCTCCTTGGACAGGGCGATACACTCTGGGGCCAACGTCCTGACTTTC. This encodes CASSSLDRAIHSGANVLTF.

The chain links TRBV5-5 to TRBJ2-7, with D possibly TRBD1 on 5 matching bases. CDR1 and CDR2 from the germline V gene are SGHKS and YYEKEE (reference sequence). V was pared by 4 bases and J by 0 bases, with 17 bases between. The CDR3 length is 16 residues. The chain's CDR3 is CASSRPRPGFSYEQYF. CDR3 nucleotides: TGTGCCAGCAGCCGCCCCCGGCCAGGGTTCTCCTACGAGCAGTACTTC.

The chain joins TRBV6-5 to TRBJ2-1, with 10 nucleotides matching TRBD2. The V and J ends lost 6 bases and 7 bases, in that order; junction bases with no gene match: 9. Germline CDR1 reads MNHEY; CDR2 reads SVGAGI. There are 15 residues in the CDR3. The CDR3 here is CASRKRTSGRNEQFF. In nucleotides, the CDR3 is TGTGCCAGCAGGAAACGGACTAGCGGTAGGAATGAGCAGTTCTTC.

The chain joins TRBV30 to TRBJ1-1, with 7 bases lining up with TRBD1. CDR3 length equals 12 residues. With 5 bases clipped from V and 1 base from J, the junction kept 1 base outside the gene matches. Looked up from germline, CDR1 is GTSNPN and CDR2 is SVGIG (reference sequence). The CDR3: CAWGTANTEAFF. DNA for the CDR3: TGTGCCTGGGGGACAGCGAACACTGAAGCTTTCTTT.

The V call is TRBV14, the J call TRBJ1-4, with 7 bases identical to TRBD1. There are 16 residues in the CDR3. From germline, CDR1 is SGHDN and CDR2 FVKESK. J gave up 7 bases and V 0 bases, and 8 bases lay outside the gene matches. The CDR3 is CASSQDLQGVTEKLFF. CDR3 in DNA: TGTGCCAGCAGCCAAGATCTTCAGGGGGTGACTGAAAAACTGTTTTTT. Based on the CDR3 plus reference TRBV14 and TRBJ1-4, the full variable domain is EAGVTQFPSHSVIEKGQTVTLRCDPISGHDNLYWYRRVMGKEIKFLLHFVKESKQDESGMPNNRFLAERTGGTYSTLKVQPAELEDSGVYFCASSQDLQGVTEKLFFGSGTQLSVL.

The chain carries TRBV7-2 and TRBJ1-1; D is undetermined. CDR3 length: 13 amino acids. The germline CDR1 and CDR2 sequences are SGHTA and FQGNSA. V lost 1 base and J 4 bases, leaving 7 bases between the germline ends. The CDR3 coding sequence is TGTGCCAGCAGCTTAGTCCAGTCCACTGAAGCTTTCTTT. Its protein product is CASSLVQSTEAFF.

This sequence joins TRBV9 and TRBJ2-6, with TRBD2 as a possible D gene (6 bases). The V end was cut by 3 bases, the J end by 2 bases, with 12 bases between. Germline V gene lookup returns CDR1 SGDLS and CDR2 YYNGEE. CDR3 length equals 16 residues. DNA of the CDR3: TGTGCCAGCAGCGCCCCCGGGGGTACTGGGGCCAACGTCCTGACTTTC. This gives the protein CASSAPGGTGANVLTF.

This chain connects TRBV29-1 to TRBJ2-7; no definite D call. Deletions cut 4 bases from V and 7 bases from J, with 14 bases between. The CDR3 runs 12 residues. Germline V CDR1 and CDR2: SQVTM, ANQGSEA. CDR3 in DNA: TGCAGCGTTGTATTTGCTCCGAGGGAGCAGTACTTC. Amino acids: CSVVFAPREQYF.

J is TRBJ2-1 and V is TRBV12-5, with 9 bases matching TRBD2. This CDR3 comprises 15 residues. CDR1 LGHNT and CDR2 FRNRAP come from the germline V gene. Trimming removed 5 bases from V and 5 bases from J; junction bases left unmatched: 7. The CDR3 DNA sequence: TGTGCTAGTGGTCCTAGCGGGAAGCCTGACAATGAGCAGTTCTTC. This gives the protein CASGPSGKPDNEQFF.